This T cell receptor (beta chain) was obtained from a study of T cells in Graves' hyperthyroidism and ophthalmopathy. About the research overall: Sampling of peripheral blood happened at initial diagnosis, prior to any treatment.

The CDR3 loop spans 13 amino acids. Germline CDR1 reads MDHEN; CDR2 reads SYDVKM. Germline trimming cut 7 bases from V and 5 bases from J; bases unmatched to any gene: 7. Those patients with uncontrolled infection, other autoimmune disease, pregnancy or lactation were excluded. This clonotype was seen repeatedly, ten times or more. RNA transcripts served as the template for amplifying TCR beta CDR3 regions. First-round RT-PCR of the TCR CDR3 relied on the HTBI primer set. Each CDR3 protein gets one entry after TCRdb re-called the multiplex PCR reads with MiXCR. The sample yields over 700,000 distinct CDR3 sequences, under 20% seen once.

Sequenced input: blood. The genes are TRBV28 and TRBJ1-1; 7 nucleotides align to TRBD1. The sequence came from a woman between 45 and 65 years old with Graves' hyperthyroidism that later progressed to Graves' ophthalmopathy. The CDR3 loop reads CASNPGGRTEAFF. The CDR3 region has the DNA TGTGCCAGCAACCCAGGGGGGCGGACTGAAGCTTTCTTT.